The 27 T cell receptor beta chains given below trace back to one sample, sequenced in a study of T cells after yellow fever vaccination. TCRdb recomputed calls from the 5' RACE reads with MiXCR, one row per CDR3 protein. The sample shows around 500,000 distinct CDR3 sequences, 21% of them seen only once. This specimen was PBMCs, taken 20 to 25 days after the first yellow fever vaccination. The source of these receptors is a man aged 18 to 29 who received the YFV17D yellow fever vaccine.

The rearrangement uses TRBV3-1 and TRBJ2-3; no reliable D call. CDR3 length: 15 residues. Trimming pared 4 bases from V and 5 bases from J, leaving 16 bases between. The germline V gene encodes CDR1 LGHDT and CDR2 YNNKEL (reference sequence). The CDR3 region is CASSPSERLGDTQYF. The CDR3 nucleotides read TGTGCCAGCAGCCCCTCCGAGAGATTGGGAGATACGCAGTATTTT.

This clonotype has just one count. The chain combines TRBV5-6 with TRBJ2-2; D uncertain. The CDR3 runs to 14 residues. The germline V gene encodes CDR1 SGHDT and CDR2 YYEEEE. The ends were cut back, 4 bases at V and 9 bases at J, with 16 bases in the middle. In DNA form, the CDR3 reads TGTGCCAGCAGCCCGAACAGACCCCACCGGGAGCTGTTTTTT. It encodes CASSPNRPHRELFF.

This chain uses TRBV27 with TRBJ2-4; D possibly matches TRBD1 or TRBD2 (6 bases each). V shed 7 bases and J shed 6 bases, with 25 bases lying between them. The CDR3 sequence is 17 residues long. From germline, CDR1 is MNHEY and CDR2 SMNVEV (reference sequence). CDR3 region: CASKSGGAGPLSNIQYF. The CDR3 DNA sequence: TGTGCCAGCAAGTCCGGGGGCGCCGGTCCCTTATCAAACATTCAGTACTTC.

This chain links TRBV27 with TRBJ2-1; D is perhaps TRBD2 (6 bases). The CDR3 is 15 amino acids. The germline V gene encodes CDR1 MNHEY and CDR2 SMNVEV (reference sequence). The V gene lost 5 bases and the J gene lost 5 bases, with 16 bases spanning the gap. The CDR3 DNA sequence: TGTGCCAGCAGTACCAGGCGGGGTCCCCACAATGAGCAGTTCTTC. Its protein product is CASSTRRGPHNEQFF.

The rearrangement uses TRBV20-1 and TRBJ2-3; 11 positions match TRBD2. Germline V gives CDR1 DFQATT, CDR2 SNEGSKA (reference sequence). CDR3 length equals 17 residues. V gave up 0 bases and J gave up 5 bases; unmatched junction bases: 10. CDR3 nucleotide sequence: TGCAGTGCTAGAGATCCGCTAGCGGGGGGCCGGGGAGATACGCAGTATTTT. Its translation: CSARDPLAGGRGDTQYF.

J is TRBJ2-5 and V is TRBV4-1; D is unclear. Germline V gene sequence: CDR1 MGHRA, CDR2 YSYEKL. V was trimmed by 2 bases and J by 2 bases, leaving 6 bases between them. The CDR3 runs 13 residues. CDR3 nucleotides: TGCGCCAGCAGCCAAACGATTCAAGAGACCCAGTACTTC. It translates to CASSQTIQETQYF.

The V call is TRBV20-1, the J call TRBJ2-3; D not certain. Germline V gene sequence: CDR1 DFQATT, CDR2 SNEGSKA (reference sequence). Trimming removed 0 bases from V and 0 bases from J, with 10 bases in between. The CDR3 loop spans 15 amino acids. The CDR3 region has the DNA TGCAGTGCTAGAGATGCGGCGCGGAGCACAGATACGCAGTATTTT. Amino acids: CSARDAARSTDTQYF.

V usage is TRBV5-1 and J usage is TRBJ1-5; 10 nucleotides agree with TRBD1. The V gene's germline CDR1 is SGHRS and CDR2 YFSETQ. Unmatched junction bases numbered 5, after V lost 2 bases and J lost 3 bases. The CDR3 loop spans 16 amino acids. This chain's CDR3 is CASSLGQGGTNQPQHF. The DNA of the CDR3 is TGCGCCAGCAGCTTAGGACAGGGGGGGACCAATCAGCCCCAGCATTTT.

This clonotype came up a few times. The V call is TRBV7-2, the J call TRBJ1-2, with 9 positions matching TRBD1. Germline V gene lookup returns CDR1 SGHTA and CDR2 FQGNSA. The CDR3 extends over 13 amino acids. Germline trimming cut 2 bases from V and 9 bases from J; bases unmatched to any gene: 4. The CDR3 DNA sequence: TGTGCCAGCAGCTTAAGGGACAGGGATCGCTACACCTTC. Translated, it gives CASSLRDRDRYTF.

This clonotype has just a few counts. J is TRBJ1-2 and V is TRBV3-1; 7 bases align to TRBD1. V lost 2 bases and J lost 5; bases outside the gene matches: 5. CDR3 length: 14 residues. Germline CDR1 is LGHDT and CDR2 is YNNKEL (reference sequence). The CDR3 DNA follows: TGTGCCAGCAGCCAACAAGACAGGGAGTATGGCTACACCTTC. Translating gives CASSQQDREYGYTF.

This chain uses TRBV28 with TRBJ1-6; no clear D. CDR3 length: 15 amino acids. Trimming cost V 5 bases and J 8 bases, with 16 bases left between them. CDR1 and CDR2 from the germline V gene are MDHEN and SYDVKM. The CDR3 spells CASSVYLGSDSPLHF. Written as DNA, the CDR3 is TGTGCCAGCAGTGTTTATCTTGGGTCGGATTCACCCCTCCACTTT.

This clonotype showed up just a few times. The V and J genes are TRBV23-1 and TRBJ2-1; D is ambiguous. TRBV23-1 is flagged as an ORF with uncertain function. The CDR3 length is 16 residues. The V end was cut by 6 bases, the J end by 0 bases, with 15 bases between. The CDR3 DNA is TGCGCCAGCAGCCACCCCCTACCGAGCTCCTACAATGAGCAGTTCTTC. Protein sequence: CASSHPLPSSYNEQFF.

This clonotype has just a few counts. This rearrangement joins TRBV25-1 to TRBJ2-3, with 7 positions matching TRBD2. CDR1 is MGHDK and CDR2 is SYGVNS in the germline V gene. The CDR3 runs to 16 residues. The trim removed 3 bases at V and 1 base at J, leaving 7 bases unmatched. CDR3 residues: CASSDPRAGGTDTQYF. Written as DNA, the CDR3 is TGTGCCAGCAGTGACCCTAGGGCGGGGGGCACAGATACGCAGTATTTT.

The gene calls are TRBV29-1 and TRBJ2-7; 9 bases fit TRBD1. J lost 6 bases, V lost 6 bases, and 6 bases had no gene match. CDR3 length equals 12 residues. In germline, CDR1 is SQVTM, CDR2 ANQGSEA. CDR3 nucleotide sequence: TGCAGCGTGGGGACAGGGAGTGCCGAGCAGTACTTC. Translating it yields CSVGTGSAEQYF.

J is TRBJ2-5 and V is TRBV5-1; TRBD1 might be the D (6 bases). The CDR3 spans 14 residues. The V gene's germline CDR1 is SGHRS and CDR2 YFSETQ. V was shortened by 4 bases and J by 9 bases, with 19 bases between the two germline ends. The chain's CDR3 is CASSPGDATGAQYF. In nucleotides, the CDR3 is TGCGCCAGCAGCCCAGGGGACGCCACCGGGGCCCAGTACTTC.

The chain has TRBV24-1 and TRBJ2-3; 10 bases are shared with TRBD1. The germline V gene has CDR1 KGHDR and CDR2 SFDVKD. The CDR3 sequence is 12 residues long. CDR3 sequence reads: CDGTGDRDTQYF. The CDR3 nucleotides are TGTGACGGGACAGGGGACCGTGATACGCAGTATTTT.

In this sample, this clonotype turned up a few times. V usage is TRBV4-3 and J usage is TRBJ2-1; 9 positions agree with TRBD1. The CDR3 covers 16 residues. CDR1 is LGHNA, CDR2 YSLEER, per germline. V trimming: 3 bases; J trimming: 8 bases; junction bases outside the gene matches: 11. The CDR3 loop reads CASSHQPGQGLDEQFF. The CDR3 DNA is TGCGCCAGCAGCCACCAGCCTGGACAGGGGCTCGATGAGCAGTTCTTC.

In this sample, this clonotype turned up many times. The J gene is TRBJ1-1, the V gene TRBV5-1, with D uncertain. Germline values: CDR1 SGHRS, CDR2 YFSETQ. CDR3 length equals 14 residues. With 4 bases removed from V and 1 base from J, the gap between germline ends came to 11 bases. CDR3 sequence: CASSPQTANTEAFF. DNA of the CDR3: TGCGCCAGCAGCCCCCAGACGGCGAACACTGAAGCTTTCTTT. Variable domain in full (rest from reference TRBV5-1 and TRBJ1-1): KAGVTQTPRYLIKTRGQQVTLSCSPISGHRSVSWYQQTPGQGLQFLFEYFSETQRNKGNFPGRFSGRQFSNSRSEMNVSTLELGDSALYLCASSPQTANTEAFFGQGTRLTVV.

V is TRBV12-3 or TRBV12-4 and J is TRBJ1-4; D is unclear. This CDR3 has 17 residues. V gave up 3 bases and J gave up 5 bases, with 19 bases separating them. The CDR3 sequence: CASSLGGATQENEKLFF. CDR3 coding DNA: TGTGCCAGCAGTTTGGGTGGAGCGACACAAGAAAATGAAAAACTGTTTTTT.

This clonotype occurred a few times. This chain connects TRBV4-2 to TRBJ2-1; TRBD2 matches 13 bases. The CDR3 runs to 18 residues. V lost 4 bases, J lost 2 bases, and 8 bases stayed unmatched. Germline V gene data show CDR1 as LGHNA and CDR2 as YNFKEQ. This CDR3 reads CASSPWTSGGSTYNEQFF. CDR3 sequence (DNA): TGTGCCAGCAGCCCATGGACTAGCGGGGGAAGCACCTACAATGAGCAGTTCTTC.

The chain combines TRBV11-2 with TRBJ2-1; TRBD1 aligns across 10 bases. The germline V gene has CDR1 SGHAT and CDR2 FQNNGV. CDR3 size: 15 residues. The ends lost 2 bases at V and 9 bases at J; junction bases unmatched: 7. CDR3 residues: CASSLWGQGRTEQFF. DNA for the CDR3: TGTGCCAGCAGCTTATGGGGACAGGGGCGCACTGAGCAGTTCTTC.

This clonotype has more than one count but fewer than ten. The V call is TRBV5-1, the J call TRBJ1-2; perhaps TRBD1 as D (5 bases). The germline gives CDR1 SGHRS, CDR2 YFSETQ. The CDR3 runs 14 residues. Trimming stripped 3 bases from V and 4 bases from J, with 13 bases between. The CDR3 protein is CASSSGVDSYGYTF. DNA for the CDR3: TGCGCCAGCAGCTCGGGGGTTGACAGCTATGGCTACACCTTC.

The CDR3, as DNA: TGTGCCAGCAGCTCGGGGGGCAGGATCTATGGCTACACCTTC. It specifies CASSSGGRIYGYTF. J is TRBJ1-2 and V is TRBV5-4, with D perhaps matching TRBD1 (6 bases). From germline, CDR1 is SGHNT and CDR2 YYREEE (reference sequence). The CDR3 has 14 residues. V lost 3 bases and J 4 bases, leaving 13 bases between the germline ends.

The chain joins TRBV20-1 to TRBJ2-3; the D gene is possibly TRBD2 (5 bases). Germline values: CDR1 DFQATT, CDR2 SNEGSKA (reference sequence). The CDR3 extends over 15 amino acids. V was trimmed by 6 bases and J by 0 bases, leaving 16 bases between them. The CDR3 loop is CSAPEGGSSTDTQYF. The CDR3 DNA sequence: TGCAGTGCGCCAGAGGGCGGGTCTAGCACAGATACGCAGTATTTT.

This chain links TRBV7-3 with TRBJ1-3; D possibly corresponds to TRBD1 (6 bases). The germline gives CDR1 SGHTA, CDR2 FQGTGA. The CDR3 consists of 13 residues. V lost 0 bases, J lost 8 bases, and 8 bases lay in between. For the CDR3, the DNA is TGTGCCAGCAGCTTAACGGGGGCGGACACCATATATTTT. This encodes CASSLTGADTIYF.

This clonotype was observed many times. The chain has TRBV20-1 and TRBJ2-1; TRBD1 aligns across 8 bases. The V gene end was trimmed by 0 bases and the J gene end by 4 bases; junction bases not matched to a gene: 5. Germline V gene sequence: CDR1 DFQATT, CDR2 SNEGSKA (reference sequence). CDR3 length: 15 residues. The CDR3 loop is CSARDWQGAYNEQFF. The CDR3 nucleotides are TGCAGTGCTAGAGATTGGCAGGGGGCATACAATGAGCAGTTCTTC.

The V and J genes are TRBV7-2 and TRBJ1-1; D is unresolved. CDR1 and CDR2 from the germline V gene are SGHTA and FQGNSA. The CDR3 loop spans 16 amino acids. Trimming left V 5 bases short and J 2 bases short, with 18 bases between. The CDR3 region has the DNA TGTGCCAGCAGCCCGAACCCCGTGTTACGAAACACTGAAGCTTTCTTT. Amino acids: CASSPNPVLRNTEAFF.